Given below is one T cell receptor (beta chain) in context. This sample is part of a study of technical replicates of blood from several donors. Sequencing was performed with immunoSEQ multiplex PCR; in TCRdb, only in-frame clones are kept and a portion is missing. The repertoire holds more than 90,000 clones, approximately 96% seen once, with approximately 0.22% in the top ten. The V and J ends lost 0 bases and 6 bases, in that order; junction bases with no gene match: 7. Germline V gives CDR1 KGHSH, CDR2 LQKENI. This CDR3 region has 15 residues. The sequenced sample consisted of T cells isolated from PBMCs. This chain links TRBV18 with TRBJ1-2; TRBD1 aligns across 7 bases. This clonotype was obtained from a human donor in good health. The CDR3: CASSPPRQGRDGYTF. In DNA, the CDR3 is TGTGCCAGCTCACCACCGAGACAGGGCCGCGATGGCTACACCTTC.